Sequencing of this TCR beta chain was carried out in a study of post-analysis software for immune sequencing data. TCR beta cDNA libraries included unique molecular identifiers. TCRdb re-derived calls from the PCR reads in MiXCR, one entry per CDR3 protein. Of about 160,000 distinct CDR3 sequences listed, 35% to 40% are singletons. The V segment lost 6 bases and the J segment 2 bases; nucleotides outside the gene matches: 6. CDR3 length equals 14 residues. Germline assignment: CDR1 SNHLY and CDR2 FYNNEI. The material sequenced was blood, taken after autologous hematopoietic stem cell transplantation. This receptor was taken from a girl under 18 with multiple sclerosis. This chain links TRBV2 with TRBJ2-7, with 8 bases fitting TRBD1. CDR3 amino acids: CASRRTGRTYEQYF. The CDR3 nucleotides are TGTGCCAGCAGGAGGACAGGGAGGACCTACGAGCAGTACTTC.